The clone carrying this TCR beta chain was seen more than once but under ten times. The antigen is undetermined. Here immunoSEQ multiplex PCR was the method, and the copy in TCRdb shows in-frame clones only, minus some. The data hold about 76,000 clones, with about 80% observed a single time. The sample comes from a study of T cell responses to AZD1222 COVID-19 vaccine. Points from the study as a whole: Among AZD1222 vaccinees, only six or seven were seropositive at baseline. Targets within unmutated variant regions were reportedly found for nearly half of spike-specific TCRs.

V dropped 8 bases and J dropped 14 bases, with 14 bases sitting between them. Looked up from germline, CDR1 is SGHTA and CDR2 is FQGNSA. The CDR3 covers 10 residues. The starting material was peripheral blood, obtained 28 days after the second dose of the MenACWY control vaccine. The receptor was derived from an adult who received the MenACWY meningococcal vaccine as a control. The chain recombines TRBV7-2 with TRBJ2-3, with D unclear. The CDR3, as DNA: TGTGCCAGCTCCCAGGACCAGCCGTATTTT. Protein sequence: CASSQDQPYF.